A single sample gave rise to the 15 T cell receptor beta chains below, sequenced in a study of T cells in Graves' hyperthyroidism and ophthalmopathy. TCR beta CDR3 regions were amplified from RNA. Primed by the HTBI set, a first-round RT-PCR was run on the TCR CDR3. Using its own MiXCR run on the multiplex PCR reads, TCRdb lists one record per CDR3 protein. The sample carries under 350,000 distinct CDR3 sequences, roughly a fifth recorded once. The specimen was blood. These TCRs come from a woman in her forties or fifties with Graves' hyperthyroidism.

This clonotype was counted at least ten times. This chain links TRBV6-1 with TRBJ1-5; tentative D call: TRBD1 (6 bases). In germline, CDR1 is MNHNS, CDR2 SASEGT. Trimming pared 5 bases from V and 6 bases from J, leaving 11 bases between. CDR3 size: 13 residues. CDR3 sequence reads: CASSQGQVQPQHF. CDR3 nucleotides: TGTGCCAGCAGTCAGGGGCAGGTTCAGCCCCAGCATTTT.

This clonotype was observed a few times. The genes are TRBV25-1 and TRBJ1-4; D gene unclear. The CDR3 has 15 amino acids. Trimming pared 7 bases from V and 8 bases from J, leaving 20 bases between. Germline assignment: CDR1 MGHDK and CDR2 SYGVNS. CDR3 coding DNA: TGTGCCAGCACGGCCCGAGCCCCAAAGGAGGAAAAACTGTTTTTT. Amino acids: CASTARAPKEEKLFF.

To note about this clonotype: An end of the junction does not agree with germline; a read error may underlie this. CDR3 nucleotide sequence: TGTGCTAGTAGTTTGGGAGACGGCGGGAGAAATGCAGATACGCAGTATTTT. Protein sequence: CASSLGDGGRNADTQYF. The gene calls are TRBV12-5 and TRBJ2-3; 7 positions agree with TRBD2. The germline V gene encodes CDR1 LGHNT and CDR2 FRNRAP. The CDR3 loop spans 17 amino acids. The variable domain in full, completed from reference TRBV12-5 and TRBJ2-3, reads DARVTQTPRHKVTEMGQEVTMRCQPILGHNTVFWYRQTMMQGLELLAYFRNRAPLDDSGMPKDRFSAEMPDATLATLKIQPSEPRDSAVYFCASSLGDGGRNADTQYFGPGTRLTVL.

This chain connects TRBV27 to TRBJ2-7; 8 nucleotides agree with TRBD2. The CDR3 loop spans 15 amino acids. V shed 7 bases, J shed 4 bases, and the junction held 12 bases outside the gene matches. In germline, CDR1 is MNHEY, CDR2 SMNVEV (reference sequence). This CDR3 reads CASKKNSGITYEQYF. CDR3 nucleotide sequence: TGTGCCAGCAAAAAGAATAGCGGGATTACGTACGAGCAGTACTTC.

This clonotype has a count of ten or more. J is TRBJ1-2 and V is TRBV11-2; tentatively, D is TRBD1 (5 bases). The V and J ends lost 0 bases and 6 bases respectively, with 11 bases between them. The CDR3 runs 14 residues. The germline V gene has CDR1 SGHAT and CDR2 FQNNGV. DNA for the CDR3: TGTGCCAGCAGCTTAGATCCAAGGGGTAATGGCTACACCTTC. This translates into CASSLDPRGNGYTF.

This clonotype was detected many times. The chain couples TRBV20-1 to TRBJ2-3; 9 nucleotides line up with TRBD2. Germline V gene data show CDR1 as DFQATT and CDR2 as SNEGSKA (reference sequence). This CDR3 is 15 amino acids long. V lost 5 bases to trimming and J lost 9 bases; unmatched junction nucleotides: 15. The CDR3 reads CSAQLGGGRAPTQYF. The CDR3 DNA is TGCAGTGCTCAATTGGGTGGCGGGAGGGCCCCGACGCAGTATTTT.

This clonotype occurred many times. The gene calls are TRBV7-2 and TRBJ2-5, with D perhaps TRBD1 or TRBD2 (6 bases each). Germline V gene data show CDR1 as SGHTA and CDR2 as FQGNSA. The V end lost 5 bases, the J end lost 5 bases, and 18 bases lay between the germline ends. The CDR3 covers 15 residues. This chain's CDR3 is CASSPGGAGGETQYF. CDR3 bases: TGTGCCAGCAGCCCCGGGGGCGCGGGTGGGGAGACCCAGTACTTC.

This clonotype was picked up many times. The chain employs TRBV28 and TRBJ1-4; D is unclear. This CDR3 region has 15 residues. V lost 2 bases and J 0 bases, leaving 7 bases between the germline ends. Looked up from germline, CDR1 is MDHEN and CDR2 is SYDVKM. In DNA, the CDR3 is TGTGCCAGCAGTTTAGGCGGTACAACTAATGAAAAACTGTTTTTT. Its protein is CASSLGGTTNEKLFF.

Ten or more counts support this clonotype. The V call is TRBV28, the J call TRBJ2-7; 8 nucleotides agree with TRBD1. The CDR3 loop spans 15 amino acids. V was clipped by 6 bases and J by 3 bases; unmatched bases: 10. Germline V gives CDR1 MDHEN, CDR2 SYDVKM. The CDR3 bases are TGTGCCAGCAGACCAACAGGGGGGTCCTACTACGAGCAGTACTTC. Its protein is CASRPTGGSYYEQYF.

V usage is TRBV5-1 and J usage is TRBJ2-5; 8 nucleotides match TRBD1. The CDR3 extends over 16 amino acids. Germline assignment: CDR1 SGHRS and CDR2 YFSETQ. The V segment lost 3 bases and the J segment 3 bases; nucleotides outside the gene matches: 10. CDR3 residues: CASSWTTGELKETQYF. The DNA of the CDR3 is TGCGCCAGCAGCTGGACGACAGGGGAATTGAAAGAGACCCAGTACTTC.

This clonotype showed up many times. Sequence at one end of the junction differs from germline and may be a read error. The CDR3 nucleotides read TGTGCCAGCAGCCCCACAGGGAACTGTGGCTACACCTTC. Amino acids: CASSPTGNCGYTF. The chain links TRBV3-1 to TRBJ1-2; the D gene is possibly TRBD1 (6 bases). This CDR3 contains 13 residues. Germline values: CDR1 LGHDT, CDR2 YNNKEL (reference sequence).

This clonotype has just a few counts. The chain carries TRBV9 and TRBJ1-4; D remains ambiguous. CDR3 length: 15 residues. Germline V gene lookup returns CDR1 SGDLS and CDR2 YYNGEE. V was shortened by 0 bases and J by 2 bases, with 8 bases between the two germline ends. The DNA of the CDR3 is TGTGCCAGCAGCGTAGTGTCGGGGACTAATGAAAAACTGTTTTTT. As protein: CASSVVSGTNEKLFF.

The chain couples TRBV15 to TRBJ2-7, with 9 bases identical to TRBD1. Germline CDR1 and CDR2: LNHNV and YYDKDF (reference sequence). There are 15 residues in the CDR3. V lost 0 bases and J lost 2; bases outside the gene matches: 2. CDR3 region: CATSREGQGPYEQYF. In nucleotides, the CDR3 is TGTGCCACCAGCAGAGAGGGACAGGGCCCCTACGAGCAGTACTTC.

Many counts were recorded for this clonotype. V usage is TRBV3-1 and J usage is TRBJ2-5; D gene uncertain. The CDR3 is 13 amino acids. Germline CDR1 LGHDT, CDR2 YNNKEL (reference sequence). Trimming removed 7 bases at V and 3 bases at J, with 12 bases between. The CDR3 sequence is CASTLRVKETQYF. The CDR3 DNA follows: TGTGCCAGCACCTTACGGGTCAAAGAGACCCAGTACTTC.

The table lists this clonotype with many counts. The genes are TRBV2 and TRBJ1-2; D possibly corresponds to TRBD1 (6 bases). Germline V gene lookup returns CDR1 SNHLY and CDR2 FYNNEI. The CDR3 spans 13 residues. Trimming took off 3 bases at V and 4 bases at J, with 9 bases between the two ends. This CDR3 reads CASSDRGPYGYTF. The CDR3 region has the DNA TGTGCCAGCAGTGACAGGGGACCCTATGGCTACACCTTC.